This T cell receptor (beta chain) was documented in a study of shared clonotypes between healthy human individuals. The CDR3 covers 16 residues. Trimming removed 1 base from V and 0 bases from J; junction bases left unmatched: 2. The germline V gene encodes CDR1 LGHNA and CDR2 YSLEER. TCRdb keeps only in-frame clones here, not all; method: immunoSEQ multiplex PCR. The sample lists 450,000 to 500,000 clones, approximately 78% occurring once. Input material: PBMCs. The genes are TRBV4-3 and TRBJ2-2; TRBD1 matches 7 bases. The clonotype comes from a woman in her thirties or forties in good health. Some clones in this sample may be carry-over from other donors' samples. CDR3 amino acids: CASSQGTGTNTGELFF. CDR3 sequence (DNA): TGCGCCAGCAGCCAAGGGACAGGAACGAACACCGGGGAGCTGTTTTTT.